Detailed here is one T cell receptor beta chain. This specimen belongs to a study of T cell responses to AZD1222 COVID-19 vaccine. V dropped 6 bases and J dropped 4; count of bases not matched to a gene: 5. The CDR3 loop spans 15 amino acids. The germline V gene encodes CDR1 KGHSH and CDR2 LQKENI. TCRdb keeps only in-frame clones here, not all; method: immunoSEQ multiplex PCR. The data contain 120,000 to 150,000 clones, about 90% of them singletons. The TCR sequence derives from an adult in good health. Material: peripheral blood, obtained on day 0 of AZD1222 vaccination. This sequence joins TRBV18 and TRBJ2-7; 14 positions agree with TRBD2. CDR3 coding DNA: TGTGCCAGCTCCCAGACTAGCGGGAGGGGGTACGAGCAGTACTTC. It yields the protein CASSQTSGRGYEQYF.